The 27 T cell receptor beta chains below all came from one sample that was sequenced in a study of OX40 agonist ivuxolimab in advanced cancers. Generated by immunoSEQ multiplex PCR, the TCRdb table keeps only in-frame clones and is missing some. The sample consists of about 38,000 clones, approximately 82% of them appearing once. Sequences were derived from CD4+ or CD8+ T cells sorted from blood, sampled in a trial of the OX40 agonist ivuxolimab. These receptors were taken from an adult with an advanced solid tumor such as melanoma, head and neck, liver or kidney cancer.

In nucleotides, the CDR3 is TGTGCCAGCAGCTTAGTAGAGGGAACGACGGCCCAGTACTTC. This codes for CASSLVEGTTAQYF. The chain links TRBV7-9 to TRBJ2-5, with D possibly TRBD2 on 5 matching bases. The CDR3 runs to 14 residues. Germline lookup yields CDR1 SEHNR and CDR2 FQNEAQ (reference sequence). The germline V and J ends were trimmed by 1 base and 9 bases, with 15 bases remaining between them.

The chain joins TRBV29-1 to TRBJ2-5, with a tentative D call TRBD2 (6 bases). The V end was cut by 3 bases, the J end by 2 bases, with 10 bases between. The CDR3 extends over 13 amino acids. From germline, CDR1 is SQVTM and CDR2 ANQGSEA. CDR3 amino acids: CSVDGEDQETQYF. As DNA, the CDR3 is TGCAGCGTTGATGGGGAGGATCAAGAGACCCAGTACTTC.

The table lists this clone with a count of one. The chain has TRBV6-1 and TRBJ2-7; the match to TRBD1 covers 7 bases. The CDR3 has 16 residues. V was clipped by 3 bases and J by 0 bases; unmatched bases: 8. Per the germline V gene, CDR1 is MNHNS and CDR2 is SASEGT. The CDR3 reads CASSEFTTGISYEQYF. Here the CDR3 DNA reads TGTGCCAGCAGTGAGTTTACGACAGGGATCTCCTACGAGCAGTACTTC.

The rearrangement links TRBV19 to TRBJ2-1, with 7 bases lining up with TRBD1. CDR1 LNHDA and CDR2 SQIVND come from the germline V gene (reference sequence). J lost 7 bases, V lost 3 bases, and 9 bases had no gene match. The CDR3 sequence is 15 residues long. The DNA for the CDR3 is TGTGCCAGTAGTATTTCGACAGGGTCCCCTAATGAGCAGTTCTTC. Encoded protein: CASSISTGSPNEQFF.

The V and J genes are TRBV19 and TRBJ1-4, with D tentatively TRBD1 (6 bases). CDR1 is LNHDA, CDR2 SQIVND, per germline (reference sequence). The CDR3 is made up of 15 amino acids. V lost 4 bases to trimming and J lost 0 bases, with 9 bases between them. CDR3 DNA sequence: TGTGCCAGTAGTAGGGGGGCGTCAACTAATGAAAAACTGTTTTTT. It is translated as CASSRGASTNEKLFF. Full variable domain (missing parts from reference TRBV19 and TRBJ1-4): DGGITQSPKYLFRKEGQNVTLSCEQNLNHDAMYWYRQDPGQGLRLIYYSQIVNDFQKGDIAEGYSVSREKKESFPLTVTSAQKNPTAFYLCASSRGASTNEKLFFGSGTQLSVL.

This clone was seen only once. This rearrangement joins TRBV6-6 to TRBJ2-7; D ambiguous. CDR3 size: 15 residues. Germline lookup yields CDR1 MNHNY and CDR2 SVGAGI (reference sequence). V lost 6 bases, J lost 7 bases, and 22 bases lay in between. Here the CDR3 DNA reads TGTGCCAGCAGGCCCCCCCCGACGGACGGCTTAGAGCAGTACTTC. This translates into CASRPPPTDGLEQYF.

This CDR3 is CASSQDFSPGVPQHF. In nucleotides, the CDR3 is TGCGCCAGCAGCCAAGATTTTTCTCCCGGGGTGCCCCAGCATTTT. The chain combines TRBV4-1 with TRBJ1-5; D remains ambiguous. The CDR3 length is 15 residues. Trimming took 0 bases from V and 9 from J, leaving 15 bases between them. Germline V gene data show CDR1 as MGHRA and CDR2 as YSYEKL.

The J gene is TRBJ2-3, the V gene TRBV6-1; 10 bases match TRBD2. CDR3 length: 18 amino acids. J was trimmed by 7 bases and V by 1 base; bases with no gene match: 14. Germline lookup yields CDR1 MNHNS and CDR2 SASEGT. CDR3 DNA sequence: TGTGCCAGCAGTGAAGGGTGGGAAGGACTAGCGGTAATACATACGCAGTATTTT. This codes for CASSEGWEGLAVIHTQYF.

This chain links TRBV11-2 with TRBJ2-7; TRBD1 matches at 7 bases. Germline assignment: CDR1 SGHAT and CDR2 FQNNGV. V trimming: 6 bases; J trimming: 4 bases; junction bases outside the gene matches: 9. The length of the CDR3 is 14 residues. Here the CDR3 DNA reads TGTGCCAGCAGTCGAGACAGGGTGGATTACGAGCAGTACTTC. This encodes CASSRDRVDYEQYF.

The rearrangement uses TRBV19 and TRBJ1-5; 9 nucleotides align to TRBD1. The CDR3 runs 15 residues. Germline V lookup: CDR1 LNHDA, CDR2 SQIVND (reference sequence). Trimming took 5 bases from V and 7 from J; bases not matched to a gene: 9. The CDR3 reads CASSPGQGPGQPQHF. CDR3 coding DNA: TGTGCCAGTAGTCCTGGACAGGGGCCGGGACAGCCCCAGCATTTT.

The chain links TRBV6-1 to TRBJ2-7, with 12 bases identical to TRBD2. The junction had 4 bases not matched to a gene; V was cut back by 8 bases and J by 2 bases. Looked up from germline, CDR1 is MNHNS and CDR2 is SASEGT. This CDR3 contains 14 residues. CDR3 DNA: TGTGCCAGCCGACTAGCGGGAGCGACCTACGAGCAGTACTTC. Amino acid sequence: CASRLAGATYEQYF.

V gene TRBV2 combines with J gene TRBJ2-7; maybe TRBD1 (6 bases). Trimming pared 4 bases from V and 3 bases from J, leaving 7 bases between. From germline, CDR1 is SNHLY and CDR2 FYNNEI. This CDR3 has 12 residues. CDR3 loop: CASSADSYEQYF. The CDR3 nucleotides read TGTGCCAGCAGTGCGGACAGCTACGAGCAGTACTTC.

The V call is TRBV11-3, the J call TRBJ2-7, with unresolved D. The germline V and J ends were trimmed by 3 bases and 5 bases, with 11 bases remaining between them. CDR1 is SGHNT, CDR2 YENEEA, per germline. The CDR3 is 13 amino acids. CDR3 amino acids: CASSFSTWNEQYF. The CDR3 nucleotides are TGTGCCAGCAGCTTTTCTACGTGGAACGAGCAGTACTTC. Using reference TRBV11-3 and TRBJ2-7 for the parts outside the CDR3, the full variable domain is EAGVVQSPRYKIIEKKQPVAFWCNPISGHNTLYWYLQNLGQGPELLIRYENEEAVDDSQLPKDRFSAERLKGVDSTLKIQPAELGDSAVYLCASSFSTWNEQYFGPGTRLTVT.

The CDR3 loop reads CASSLLLAGGPNEQFF. Here the CDR3 DNA reads TGTGCCAGCAGTCTCCTACTAGCGGGAGGGCCTAATGAGCAGTTCTTC. This rearrangement joins TRBV27 to TRBJ2-1; 13 positions agree with TRBD2. This CDR3 spans 16 amino acids. CDR1 is MNHEY, CDR2 SMNVEV, per germline (reference sequence). With 5 bases clipped from V and 7 bases from J, the junction kept 8 bases outside the gene matches.

J is TRBJ1-2 and V is TRBV2, with 9 bases identical to TRBD1. V was pared by 5 bases and J by 6 bases, with 4 bases of the junction left unmatched. The CDR3 has 13 amino acids. In germline, CDR1 is SNHLY, CDR2 FYNNEI. CDR3 region: CASSYRQGDGYTF. In nucleotides, the CDR3 is TGTGCCAGCAGTTATAGACAGGGGGATGGCTACACCTTC.

This chain uses TRBV25-1 with TRBJ2-5, with TRBD1 as a possible D gene (5 bases). Germline CDR1 and CDR2: MGHDK and SYGVNS. The CDR3 length is 16 residues. V was clipped by 1 base and J by 0 bases, with 12 bases between them. In DNA form, the CDR3 reads TGTGCCAGCAGTGAATGGAAGGGGTTTTACCAAGAGACCCAGTACTTC. Translated, it gives CASSEWKGFYQETQYF.

This rearrangement joins TRBV25-1 to TRBJ2-2; D is uncertain. The CDR3 extends over 14 amino acids. The ends were cut back, 7 bases at V and 2 bases at J, with 11 bases in the middle. Germline V gene lookup returns CDR1 MGHDK and CDR2 SYGVNS. The CDR3 reads CASTPLHNTGELFF. DNA for the CDR3: TGTGCCAGCACACCTCTCCATAACACCGGGGAGCTGTTTTTT.

The chain links TRBV6-5 to TRBJ1-4; 7 bases map to TRBD1. Germline V lookup: CDR1 MNHEY, CDR2 SVGAGI. The J segment lost 5 bases and the V segment lost 6 bases, leaving 6 bases of the junction unmatched. The CDR3 covers 14 residues. CDR3 nucleotide sequence: TGTGCCAGCAGGTCTACAGGGGCGAATGAAAAACTGTTTTTT. Translated, it gives CASRSTGANEKLFF.

The rearrangement joins TRBV2 to TRBJ1-1; the D gene is possibly TRBD1 (5 bases). The germline V gene has CDR1 SNHLY and CDR2 FYNNEI. This CDR3 spans 13 amino acids. The V gene lost 6 bases and the J gene lost 8 bases, with 16 bases spanning the gap. The CDR3, as DNA: TGTGCCAGCAGACTTAACCGGGACCTAGAAGCTTTCTTT. Its translation is CASRLNRDLEAFF. Filled out from reference TRBV2 and TRBJ1-1, the complete variable domain reads EPEVTQTPSHQVTQMGQEVILRCVPISNHLYFYWYRQILGQKVEFLVSFYNNEISEKSEIFDDQFSVERPDGSNFTLKIRSTKLEDSAMYFCASRLNRDLEAFFGQGTRLTVV.

CDR3 region: CSVQAGGGWAEAFF. In DNA, the CDR3 is TGCAGCGTTCAGGCAGGGGGCGGGTGGGCTGAAGCTTTCTTT. V gene TRBV29-1 combines with J gene TRBJ1-1, with TRBD1 matching over 8 bases. V was pared by 5 bases and J by 6 bases, with 11 bases of the junction left unmatched. The CDR3 consists of 14 residues. Per the germline V gene, CDR1 is SQVTM and CDR2 is ANQGSEA.

This clone was detected only once. CDR3 loop: CASSYSGAFYF. CDR3 bases: TGTGCCAGCAGTTACTCCGGGGCCTTCTACTTC. The chain couples TRBV6-5 to TRBJ2-7; the D gene could be TRBD1 or TRBD2 (5 bases each). From germline, CDR1 is MNHEY and CDR2 SVGAGI. V lost 0 bases and J lost 13, with 10 bases in between. This CDR3 contains 11 residues.

There are a few counts of this clone. V is TRBV6-5 and J is TRBJ2-7; 9 nucleotides line up with TRBD1. Germline V gives CDR1 MNHEY, CDR2 SVGAGI. The CDR3 covers 16 residues. V was clipped by 1 base and J by 5 bases; unmatched bases: 9. CDR3 nucleotide sequence: TGTGCCAGCAGTTACTTTACCGGGACAGGGTACCACGAGCAGTACTTC. This sequence encodes CASSYFTGTGYHEQYF.

This sequence joins TRBV29-1 and TRBJ2-7; D is ambiguous. V was pared by 4 bases and J by 4 bases, with 20 bases between. Germline CDR1 and CDR2: SQVTM and ANQGSEA. The CDR3 totals 15 residues. The CDR3 loop is CSVVSGPDTSYEQYF. Here the CDR3 DNA reads TGCAGCGTTGTTTCGGGCCCGGATACCTCTTACGAGCAGTACTTC.

This sequence joins TRBV9 and TRBJ2-5; 8 nucleotides line up with TRBD1. The tail of the sequence fits TRBJ2-7 better, so the J call may be wrong. The germline V gene encodes CDR1 SGDLS and CDR2 YYNGEE. The CDR3 is 12 amino acids. DNA of the CDR3: TGTGCCAGCGGCCAGGGGGCTTACGAGCAGTACTTC. Encoded protein: CASGQGAYEQYF.

This chain links TRBV18 with TRBJ2-5; tentative D call: TRBD1 (6 bases). V dropped 2 bases and J dropped 5 bases, with 9 bases sitting between them. CDR3 length: 13 amino acids. Looked up from germline, CDR1 is KGHSH and CDR2 is LQKENI. CDR3 in DNA: TGTGCCAGCTCACCAGGGCAGGGGGAGACCCAGTACTTC. Protein: CASSPGQGETQYF.

The V and J genes are TRBV30 and TRBJ2-5; TRBD1 matches 10 bases. CDR1 and CDR2 from the germline V gene are GTSNPN and SVGIG (reference sequence). The CDR3 length is 15 residues. V trimming: 4 bases; J trimming: 4 bases; junction bases outside the gene matches: 9. The chain's CDR3 is CAWIITGTGAETQYF. The DNA of the CDR3 is TGTGCCTGGATTATCACCGGGACAGGGGCAGAGACCCAGTACTTC.

The chain couples TRBV27 to TRBJ1-2; perhaps TRBD1 as D (5 bases). The CDR3 runs to 13 residues. Trimming took 2 bases from V and 5 from J, leaving 9 bases between them. Per germline, CDR1 MNHEY and CDR2 SMNVEV (reference sequence). The CDR3 region has the DNA TGTGCCAGCAGTTTAGGTCCAGGGTATGGCTACACCTTC. Amino acids: CASSLGPGYGYTF.